The rows below give T cell receptor beta chains drawn from one sample of a study of cytomegalovirus exposure and HLA in healthy donors. Some clones are missing from TCRdb's copy, which holds only in-frame ones; the method was immunoSEQ multiplex PCR. The sample records 150,000 to 200,000 clones, about 73% being singletons. Material for sequencing was PBMCs. The receptors come from a woman aged 45-59 years in good health and CMV-seropositive. The CDR3 runs from the conserved cysteine through the conserved F or W. Each record gives: J gene, V gene, D gene, clone size, CDR3 DNA, CDR3 protein. The D gene is left open where the match is weak. Some rows have no size entry. The others give once, few or many, or a class for an expanded clone.

>TRBJ1-5|TRBV4-1|-|-
TGCGCCAGCAGCCAAGATACTTGGGGCCTGAGCAATCAGCCCCAGCATTTT
CASSQDTWGLSNQPQHF
>TRBJ2-5|TRBV29-1|TRBD1|-
TGCAGCGCCGGGACAGGGGGCAGGAAGACCCAGTACTTC
CSAGTGGRKTQYF
>TRBJ2-1|TRBV19|TRBD2|-
TGTGCCAGTAGGGGGACTACCACCAATGAGCAGTTCTTC
CASRGTTTNEQFF
>TRBJ1-5|TRBV12-5|TRBD1|-
TGTGCTAGTGGTTCCGGTCAGGGGGATAGCAATCAGCCCCAGCATTTT
CASGSGQGDSNQPQHF
>TRBJ1-1|TRBV27|-|-
TGTGCCAGCAGCCCCGGACAGAGGGGGAACACTGAAGCTTTCTTT
CASSPGQRGNTEAFF
>TRBJ2-1|TRBV6-6|TRBD2|-
TGTGCCAGCAGGACTAGCGGTTGGGACAATGAGCAGTTCTTC
CASRTSGWDNEQFF
>TRBJ1-1|TRBV7-9|-|-
TGTGCCAGCAGCCTTGGGGGGAGGAGAAGCACTGAAGCTTTCTTT
CASSLGGRRSTEAFF
>TRBJ2-2|TRBV30|-|-
TGTGCCTGGAGTTACTCGAACACCGGGGAGCTGTTTTTT
CAWSYSNTGELFF
>TRBJ2-7|TRBV27|TRBD1|-
TGTGCCAGCAGGACAGGGGGTTCCTACGAGCAGTACTTC
CASRTGGSYEQYF
>TRBJ2-3|TRBV15|-|-
TGTGCCACCAGCAGTACAAACACAGATACGCAGTATTTT
CATSSTNTDTQYF
>TRBJ2-2|TRBV9|-|-
TGTGCCAGCAGCGTTGGGCAGAACACCGGGGAGCTGTTTTTT
CASSVGQNTGELFF
>TRBJ1-6|TRBV7-6|-|-
TGTGCCAGCAGCCGTGGGAGCTATAATTCACCCCTCCACTTT
CASSRGSYNSPLHF
>TRBJ2-7|TRBV10-3|TRBD1|-
TGTGCCATCAGTCCAGGGGGACAGGGGCGCGAGCAGTACTTC
CAISPGGQGREQYF
>TRBJ2-5|TRBV10-2|TRBD2|-
TGCGCCAGCAGTGGATTAGCGGGGAAAGAGACCCAGTACTTC
CASSGLAGKETQYF
>TRBJ1-6|TRBV2|-|few
TGTGCCAGCAGTGAAAGAGGGAAGAATTCACCCCTCCACTTT
CASSERGKNSPLHF
>TRBJ2-7|TRBV4-1|TRBD2|-
TGCGCCAGCAGCCACCCCGTAGCGGGGACCTACGAGCAGTACTTC
CASSHPVAGTYEQYF
>TRBJ1-1|TRBV2|TRBD1|-
TGTGCCAGCAGTATACAGGGGCACACTGAAGCTTTCTTT
CASSIQGHTEAFF
>TRBJ1-2|TRBV5-4|-|-
TGTGCCAGCAGCTACAGGGAGGGGGGTGGCTACACCTTC
CASSYREGGGYTF
>TRBJ1-1|TRBV2|TRBD1|-
TGTGCCAGCAGTGATGGGGGACAGGACCCTGAAGCTTTCTTT
CASSDGGQDPEAFF
>TRBJ2-5|TRBV18|-|-
TGTGCCAGCTCAACGGGACTTGCGCAAGAGACCCAGTACTTC
CASSTGLAQETQYF
>TRBJ1-6|TRBV5-1|TRBD1|-
TGCGCCAGCAGCCTGGGACAGGGAATACCCTATAATTCACCCCTCCACTTT
CASSLGQGIPYNSPLHF
>TRBJ1-2|TRBV28|-|-
TGTGCCAGCAGTCCGACAGACAGTTCCTATGGCTACACCTTC
CASSPTDSSYGYTF
>TRBJ2-3|TRBV18|-|-
TGTGCCAGCTCACCTCTCAGGGGCGGCACAGATACGCAGTATTTT
CASSPLRGGTDTQYF
>TRBJ1-3|TRBV6-5|-|-
TGTGCCAGCAGGAGACAGTCTGGAAACACCATATATTTT
CASRRQSGNTIYF
>TRBJ2-5|TRBV19|-|few
TGTGCCAGTAGTATAGAGAGCCTTACTCGTGAAGAGACCCAGTACTTC
CASSIESLTREETQYF
>TRBJ2-1|TRBV13|TRBD2|-
TGTGCCAGCAGCCCCTACCGGGGGGGATTCAATGAGCAGTTCTTC
CASSPYRGGFNEQFF
>TRBJ2-2|TRBV6-6|-|-
TGTGCCAGCAGTTACGGCGGGGACACCGGGGAGCTGTTTTTT
CASSYGGDTGELFF
>TRBJ1-2|TRBV7-8|-|-
TGTGCCAGCAGCTTAGTTGGGGCGTCCTATGGCTACACCTTC
CASSLVGASYGYTF
>TRBJ1-5|TRBV30|TRBD1|-
TGTGCCTGGGAAACAGGGGGAAGGGCTATCGGCCAGCCCCAGCATTTT
CAWETGGRAIGQPQHF
>TRBJ1-2|TRBV6-1|-|-
TGTGCCAGCAGTGAAGCGCTAGGGGGGGGCGGGGACTATGGCTACACCTTC
CASSEALGGGGDYGYTF
>TRBJ1-6|TRBV6-1|-|-
TGTGCCGGCGACCAGGGTAATAATTCACCCCTCCACTTT
CAGDQGNNSPLHF
>TRBJ1-5|TRBV19|TRBD1|-
TGTGCCAGTAGTATAAGGGACAGGGTGTACAATCAGCCCCAGCATTTT
CASSIRDRVYNQPQHF
>TRBJ1-4|TRBV4-1|-|-
TGCGCCAGCAGCCTCGGGGTCTCGGAAAAACTGTTTTTT
CASSLGVSEKLFF
>TRBJ1-2|TRBV5-4|TRBD1|-
TGTGCCAGCAGCTGGACAGGGGATAGGTGGAATGGCTACACCTTC
CASSWTGDRWNGYTF
>TRBJ2-3|TRBV19|TRBD2|-
TGTGCCAGTAGCCCTATCCGGGGGGGAGTAGATACGCAGTATTTT
CASSPIRGGVDTQYF
>TRBJ1-2|TRBV4-1|TRBD1|-
TGCGCCAGCAGCCTACCCCGGACAGGAGGGCTAAAAGGCTACACCTTC
CASSLPRTGGLKGYTF
>TRBJ1-2|TRBV28|-|-
TGTGCCAGCAGTCGCCCGGGTCTAAACTATGGCTACACCTTC
CASSRPGLNYGYTF
>TRBJ2-1|TRBV5-4|-|-
TGTGCCAGCAGCTTGGGTGGTCTAGGCAATGAGCAGTTCTTC
CASSLGGLGNEQFF
>TRBJ2-4|TRBV14|TRBD1|-
TGTGCCAGCAGCCCAGGACAGGGGACTATTCAGTACTTC
CASSPGQGTIQYF
>TRBJ1-6|TRBV6-5|-|-
TGTGCCAGCAGTTACCTATCTTCACCCCTCCACTTT
CASSYLSSPLHF
>TRBJ2-1|TRBV30|-|-
TGTGCCTGGAGTGCACCCCGGGGTCAAAGGGGGAGCAATGAGCAGTTCTTC
CAWSAPRGQRGSNEQFF
>TRBJ2-2|TRBV11-3|TRBD1|-
TGTGCCAGCAGCGACCGTTCTTGGACAGGGCGCGGGGAGCTGTTTTTT
CASSDRSWTGRGELFF
>TRBJ2-1|TRBV7-3|-|once
TGTGCCAGCAGCAACCAAGCGGGCGTCTCCTACAATGAGCAGTTCTTC
CASSNQAGVSYNEQFF
>TRBJ2-1|TRBV6-1|-|-
TGTGCCAGCAAGATGGGGCCCTCCACTGCTAATGAGCAGTTCTTC
CASKMGPSTANEQFF
>TRBJ2-3|TRBV6-5|TRBD2|-
TGTGCCAGCATGGACGGGACTATCACAGATACGCAGTATTTT
CASMDGTITDTQYF
>TRBJ1-2|TRBV5-4|-|-
TGTGCCAGCAGCCCCCGCGGCAACTATGGCTACACCTTC
CASSPRGNYGYTF
>TRBJ2-7|TRBV19|-|few
TGTGCCAGTAGTATCAGGGAGCAGTACTTC
CASSIREQYF
>TRBJ2-7|TRBV5-1|TRBD2|once
TGCGCCAGCAGCTTGGCTAGCGGGGGGGCAGGGATCTCCTACGAGCAGTACTTC
CASSLASGGAGISYEQYF